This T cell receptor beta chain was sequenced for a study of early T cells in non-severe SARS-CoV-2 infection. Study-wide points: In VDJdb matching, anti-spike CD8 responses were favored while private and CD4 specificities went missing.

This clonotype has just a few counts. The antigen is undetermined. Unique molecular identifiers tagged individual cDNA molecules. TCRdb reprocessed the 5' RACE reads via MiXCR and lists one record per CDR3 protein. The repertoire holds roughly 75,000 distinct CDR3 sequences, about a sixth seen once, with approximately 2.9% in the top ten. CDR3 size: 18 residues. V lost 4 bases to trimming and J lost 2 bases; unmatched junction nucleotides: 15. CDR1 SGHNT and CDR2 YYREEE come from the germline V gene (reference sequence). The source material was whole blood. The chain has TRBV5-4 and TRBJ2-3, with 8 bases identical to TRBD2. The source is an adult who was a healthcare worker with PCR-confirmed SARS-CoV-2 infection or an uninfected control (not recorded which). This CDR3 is CASSPPGIAGSATDTQYF. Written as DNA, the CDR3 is TGTGCCAGCAGCCCCCCTGGAATAGCGGGGTCAGCCACAGATACGCAGTATTTT.